A single sample is the source of the 13 T cell receptor beta chains below, sequenced in a study of radiotherapy plus CTLA-4 blockade in lung cancer. TCRdb's copy holds only in-frame clones and misses some; the assay was immunoSEQ multiplex PCR. Of 100,000 to 150,000 clones in the sample, just under 90% are singletons; the top ten hold 5.5% to 8.5%. Sequenced material: peripheral blood, taken from a patient treated with radiotherapy plus ipilimumab. These receptors all come from a human donor with non-small cell lung cancer that progressed on radiotherapy plus ipilimumab.

DNA of the CDR3: TGTGCCAGCAGCTTAGCGGGATCGGCCAATGAGCAGTTCTTC. Translated: CASSLAGSANEQFF. The V call is TRBV11-2, the J call TRBJ2-1; weak D call: TRBD2 (5 bases). CDR3 length equals 14 residues. Trimming cost V 1 base and J 6 bases, with 10 bases left between them. Germline CDR1 SGHAT, CDR2 FQNNGV.

This clone was counted a single time. The chain recombines TRBV6-4 with TRBJ2-2, with 8 bases lining up with TRBD2. Germline V CDR1 and CDR2: MRHNA, SNTAGT. This CDR3 is built from 20 residues. With 7 bases clipped from V and 7 bases from J, the junction kept 26 bases outside the gene matches. The CDR3 DNA reads as TGTGCCAGCACTCGGGGGGGATCCTCCCCGTCCCGGACTAACGTCGGGGAGCTGTTTTTT. It translates to CASTRGGSSPSRTNVGELFF.

This chain links TRBV11-2 with TRBJ2-1; no definite D call. Between the trimmed V and J ends, which lost 1 base and 4 bases, there was a span of 5 bases. The germline gives CDR1 SGHAT, CDR2 FQNNGV. The length of the CDR3 is 13 residues. CDR3 amino acids: CASSLGFYNEQFF. DNA for the CDR3: TGTGCCAGCAGCTTAGGATTTTACAATGAGCAGTTCTTC. The complete variable domain, with remaining parts taken from reference TRBV11-2 and TRBJ2-1, reads EAGVAQSPRYKIIEKRQSVAFWCNPISGHATLYWYQQILGQGPKLLIQFQNNGVVDDSQLPKDRFSAERLKGVDSTLKIQPAKLEDSAVYLCASSLGFYNEQFFGPGTRLTVL.

The V and J genes are TRBV27 and TRBJ2-3; 14 bases line up with TRBD2. The CDR3 contains 16 residues. Germline-derived CDR1 and CDR2 are MNHEY and SMNVEV (reference sequence). Unmatched junction bases numbered 7, after V lost 5 bases and J lost 6 bases. The CDR3 region is CASSRPGLAGADTQYF. The CDR3 coding sequence is TGTGCCAGCAGTCGGCCGGGACTAGCGGGAGCGGATACGCAGTATTTT.

V and J are TRBV15 and TRBJ2-1; 8 bases agree with TRBD2. Losses at the gene ends were 5 bases for V and 8 bases for J; bases not matched to a gene: 5. Germline V lookup: CDR1 LNHNV, CDR2 YYDKDF (reference sequence). The length of the CDR3 is 13 residues. The CDR3 sequence: CATSRGGRDEQFF. In DNA, the CDR3 is TGTGCCACCAGCCGGGGGGGGAGGGATGAGCAGTTCTTC.

The chain employs TRBV5-1 and TRBJ2-1; D is unclear. V was cut by 4 bases and J by 1 base, with 15 bases left in between. Germline V gene data show CDR1 as SGHRS and CDR2 as YFSETQ. The CDR3 spans 16 residues. The CDR3 nucleotides are TGCGCCAGCAGCCGGGTTAGTTCGTGGTCCTACAATGAGCAGTTCTTC. Encoded protein: CASSRVSSWSYNEQFF.

The gene calls are TRBV18 and TRBJ1-2; D might be TRBD1 (5 bases). Trimming cost V 6 bases and J 4 bases, with 15 bases left between them. The CDR3 spans 14 residues. Germline V lookup: CDR1 KGHSH, CDR2 LQKENI. This CDR3 is CASSPSHDSYGYTF. The CDR3 DNA reads as TGTGCCAGCTCCCCCTCCCACGACAGCTATGGCTACACCTTC.

The V call is TRBV19, the J call TRBJ1-2; D may be TRBD1 (6 bases). V lost 5 bases and J lost 7, with 17 bases in between. Germline assignment: CDR1 LNHDA and CDR2 SQIVND (reference sequence). The CDR3 runs to 14 residues. For the CDR3, the DNA is TGTGCCAGTAGTGTGGGACAACTAGTAAGTGGCTACACCTTC. Its protein is CASSVGQLVSGYTF.

The chain joins TRBV4-1 to TRBJ1-1, with D possibly TRBD1 on 6 matching bases. The V end was cut by 1 base, the J end by 0 bases, with 9 bases between. There are 15 residues in the CDR3. Germline V gene sequence: CDR1 MGHRA, CDR2 YSYEKL. The CDR3 is CASSQADRMNTEAFF. Written as DNA, the CDR3 is TGCGCCAGCAGCCAAGCTGACAGGATGAACACTGAAGCTTTCTTT.

The chain recombines TRBV6-1 with TRBJ2-2; no clear D. In germline, CDR1 is MNHNS, CDR2 SASEGT. The V gene lost 3 bases and the J gene lost 6 bases, with 8 bases spanning the gap. The CDR3 runs 13 residues. CDR3 sequence: CASSEPIPGELFF. CDR3 DNA: TGTGCCAGCAGTGAGCCTATCCCCGGGGAGCTGTTTTTT.

The chain uses TRBV25-1 and TRBJ1-4; D not resolved. CDR1 and CDR2 (germline): MGHDK, SYGVNS. The ends were cut back, 7 bases at V and 8 bases at J, with 17 bases in the middle. The CDR3 totals 14 residues. CDR3 sequence (DNA): TGTGCCAGCACCCCGGAGGAGAATTGGGAAAAACTGTTTTTT. Its protein product is CASTPEENWEKLFF.

The chain is built from TRBV5-1 and TRBJ2-7, with D maybe TRBD2 (6 bases). The CDR3 contains 14 residues. From germline, CDR1 is SGHRS and CDR2 YFSETQ. V lost 4 bases and J 6 bases, leaving 17 bases between the germline ends. This CDR3 is CASSIRAGLPEQYF. The CDR3 nucleotides read TGCGCCAGCAGCATCCGCGCGGGGCTTCCCGAGCAGTACTTC.

The chain uses TRBV6-5 and TRBJ1-2; 7 bases fit TRBD1. In germline, CDR1 is MNHEY, CDR2 SVGAGI. The V gene end was trimmed by 8 bases and the J gene end by 4 bases; junction bases not matched to a gene: 7. The CDR3 totals 13 residues. In DNA, the CDR3 is TGTGCCAGCGGCGGGGACAGTGGCTATGGCTACACCTTC. Its translation is CASGGDSGYGYTF.